The clone carrying this T cell receptor beta chain came up a few times. The V end was cut by 0 bases, the J end by 4 bases, with 10 bases between. The germline gives CDR1 LGHNA, CDR2 YSLEER. CDR3 length: 14 residues. The sample belongs to a study of cytomegalovirus exposure and HLA in healthy donors. In the study overall: HLA-typed donors were the source of around 77 million unique TCRs held in an early data release.

PCR primers comprised 60 Vbeta and 13 Jbeta primers. The table came from immunoSEQ multiplex PCR; TCRdb's copy has only in-frame clones and leaves some out. This table holds 100,000 to 150,000 clones, 81% found once. Sequenced input: PBMCs. The TCR comes from a man younger than 30 in good health and CMV-seronegative. The V call is TRBV4-3, the J call TRBJ2-7, with a tentative D call TRBD2 (5 bases). For the CDR3, the DNA is TGCGCCAGCAGCCAAGACGAGTCGGGGTACGAGCAGTACTTC. Translation gives CASSQDESGYEQYF.